This T cell receptor (beta chain) was identified during a study of T-cell reconstitution after alpha-beta-depleted transplantation in children. Study observations and caveats: Newly generated T cells supplied most T-cell counts and diversity one year post-transplant. After transplant, high TCRbeta diversity at day 60 in some patients arose from surviving recipient T cells and thymic progenitors. Reportedly, alpha-beta T cells present about two months post-transplant originated from several hundred expanded clones of graft origin.

Germline CDR1 MGHDK, CDR2 SYGVNS. This CDR3 has 14 residues. V gave up 4 bases and J gave up 4 bases; unmatched junction bases: 5. This clonotype was picked up a small number of times. As yet, its antigen is unknown. The TCRbeta library incorporated unique molecular identifiers. Via MiXCR, TCRdb re-called the PCR reads, giving one row per CDR3 protein. The data show hundreds of thousands of distinct CDR3 sequences, with roughly 13% seen just once and roughly 2.3% held by the top ten. The receptor's source is a male patient younger than 18 who had a stem cell transplant for acute myeloid leukemia, so the T cells may come from the graft donor. The chain uses TRBV25-1 and TRBJ2-7, with 9 bases matching TRBD1. The starting material was PBMCs, mostly from graft donor cells, obtained 360 days after TCRalphabeta/CD19-depleted stem cell transplant. The CDR3 DNA sequence: TGTGCCAGCAGTGGGGGGACAGGGAGATACGAGCAGTACTTC. Encoded protein: CASSGGTGRYEQYF.